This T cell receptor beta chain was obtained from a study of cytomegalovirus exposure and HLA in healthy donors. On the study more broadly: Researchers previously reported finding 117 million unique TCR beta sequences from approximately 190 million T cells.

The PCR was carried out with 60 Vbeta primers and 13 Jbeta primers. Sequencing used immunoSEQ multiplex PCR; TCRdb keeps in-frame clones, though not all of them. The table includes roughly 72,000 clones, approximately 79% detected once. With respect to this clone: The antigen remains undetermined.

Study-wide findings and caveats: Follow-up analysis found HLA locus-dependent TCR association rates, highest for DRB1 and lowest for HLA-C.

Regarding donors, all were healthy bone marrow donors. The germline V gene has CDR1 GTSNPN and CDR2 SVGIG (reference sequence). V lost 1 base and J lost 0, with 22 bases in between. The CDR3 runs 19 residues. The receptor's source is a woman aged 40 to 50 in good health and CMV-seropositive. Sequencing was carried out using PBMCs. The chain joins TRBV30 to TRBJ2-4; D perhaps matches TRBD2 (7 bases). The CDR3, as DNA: TGTGCCTGGAGTGCTCCGGGGGGCGTAAAGATCGGAGCCAAAAACATTCAGTACTTC. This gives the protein CAWSAPGGVKIGAKNIQYF.